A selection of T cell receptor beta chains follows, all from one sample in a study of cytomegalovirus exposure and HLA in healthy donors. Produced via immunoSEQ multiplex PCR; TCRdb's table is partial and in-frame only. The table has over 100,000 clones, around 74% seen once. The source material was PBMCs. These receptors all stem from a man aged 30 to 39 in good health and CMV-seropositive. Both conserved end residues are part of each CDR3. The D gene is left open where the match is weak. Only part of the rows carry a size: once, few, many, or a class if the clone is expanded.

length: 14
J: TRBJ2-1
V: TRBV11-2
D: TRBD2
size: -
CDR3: CASRLGGGGGEQFF
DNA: TGTGCCAGCAGATTAGGAGGTGGCGGGGGGGAGCAGTTCTTC

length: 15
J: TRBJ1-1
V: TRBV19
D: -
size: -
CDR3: CASCLGTVRNTEAFF
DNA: TGTGCCAGTTGTCTCGGGACTGTGAGGAATACTGAAGCTTTCTTT

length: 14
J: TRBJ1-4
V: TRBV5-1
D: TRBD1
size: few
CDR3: CASSSNYRGEKLFF
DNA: TGCGCCAGCAGCTCAAATTACAGGGGAGAAAAACTGTTTTTT

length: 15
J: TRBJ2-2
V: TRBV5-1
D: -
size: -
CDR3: CASSLQAYNTGELFF
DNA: TGCGCCAGCAGCTTGCAGGCGTACAACACCGGGGAGCTGTTTTTT

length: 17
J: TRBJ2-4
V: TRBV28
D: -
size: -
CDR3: CASRRRGPALAKNIQYF
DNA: TGTGCCAGTCGTAGGAGGGGGCCTGCTCTAGCCAAAAACATTCAGTACTTC

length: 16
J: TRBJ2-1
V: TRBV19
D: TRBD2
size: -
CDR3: CASSISSGGAYNEQFF
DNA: TGTGCCAGTAGTATAAGCAGCGGGGGGGCCTACAATGAGCAGTTCTTC

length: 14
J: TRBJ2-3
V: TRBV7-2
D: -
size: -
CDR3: CASSLAPGPDTQYF
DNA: TGTGCCAGCAGCTTAGCCCCTGGGCCAGATACGCAGTATTTT

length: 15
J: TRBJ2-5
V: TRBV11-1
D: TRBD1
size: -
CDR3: CASSPRQGARETQYF
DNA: TGTGCCAGCAGCCCAAGACAGGGGGCTCGGGAGACCCAGTACTTC

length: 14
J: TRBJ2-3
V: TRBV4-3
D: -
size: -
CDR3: CASSLYEGTDTQYF
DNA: TGCGCCAGCAGCCTTTATGAGGGCACAGATACGCAGTATTTT

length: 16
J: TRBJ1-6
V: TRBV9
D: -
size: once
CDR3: CASSDGHRELNSPLHF
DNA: TGTGCCAGCAGCGATGGCCACCGGGAGCTCAATTCACCCCTCCACTTT

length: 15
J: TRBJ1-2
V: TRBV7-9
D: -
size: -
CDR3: CASSFPAGEKGGYTF
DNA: TGTGCCAGCAGCTTCCCGGCGGGGGAAAAAGGAGGCTACACCTTC

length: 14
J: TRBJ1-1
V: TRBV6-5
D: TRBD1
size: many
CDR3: CASRIQGAYTEAFF
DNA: TGTGCCAGCAGGATACAGGGGGCTTACACTGAAGCTTTCTTT

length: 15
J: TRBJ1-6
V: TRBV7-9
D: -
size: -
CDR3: CASSHLSDAGSPLHF
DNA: TGTGCCAGCAGCCATCTTAGCGATGCGGGCTCACCCCTCCACTTT

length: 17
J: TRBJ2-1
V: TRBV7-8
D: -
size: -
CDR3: CASSSPASDPAYNEQFF
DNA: TGTGCCAGCAGCTCACCAGCTAGCGACCCAGCCTACAATGAGCAGTTCTTC

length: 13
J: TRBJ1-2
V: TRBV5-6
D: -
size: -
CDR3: CASSPMTRNGYTF
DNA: TGTGCCAGCAGCCCCATGACGAGGAATGGCTACACCTTC

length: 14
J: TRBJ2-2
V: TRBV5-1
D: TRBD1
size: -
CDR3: CASSSTGDTGELFF
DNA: TGCGCCAGCAGCTCTACAGGGGACACCGGGGAGCTGTTTTTT

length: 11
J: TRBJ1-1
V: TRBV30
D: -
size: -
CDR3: CAWSGVTEAFF
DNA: TGTGCCTGGTCAGGGGTCACTGAAGCTTTCTTT

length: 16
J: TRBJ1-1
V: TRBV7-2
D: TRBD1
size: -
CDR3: CASSYRQGASLPEAFF
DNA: TGTGCCAGCAGCTACCGACAGGGGGCTTCACTACCTGAAGCTTTCTTT

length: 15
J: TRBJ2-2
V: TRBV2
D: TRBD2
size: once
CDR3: CASRPGLADTGELFF
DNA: TGTGCCAGCAGGCCGGGACTAGCGGACACCGGGGAGCTGTTTTTT

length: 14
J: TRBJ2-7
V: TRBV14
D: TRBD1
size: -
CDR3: CASSPGTGPYEQYF
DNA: TGTGCCAGCAGCCCTGGGACAGGGCCCTACGAGCAGTACTTC

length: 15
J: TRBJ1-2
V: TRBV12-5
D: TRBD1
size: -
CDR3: CASGADRASDYGYTF
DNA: TGTGCTAGTGGAGCGGACAGGGCGAGTGACTATGGCTACACCTTC

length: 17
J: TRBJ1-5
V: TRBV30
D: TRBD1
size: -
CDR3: CAWSRSMDRAGNQPQHF
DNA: TGTGCCTGGAGTCGCTCTATGGACAGGGCAGGCAATCAGCCCCAGCATTTT

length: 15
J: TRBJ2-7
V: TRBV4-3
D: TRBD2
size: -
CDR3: CASSQDILGGSSPYF
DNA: TGCGCCAGCAGCCAAGATATTTTGGGGGGGAGTAGTCCGTACTTC

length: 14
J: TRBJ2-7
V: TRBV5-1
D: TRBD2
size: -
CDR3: CASGSSGGAYEQYF
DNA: TGCGCCAGCGGTTCTAGCGGGGGGGCCTACGAGCAGTACTTC

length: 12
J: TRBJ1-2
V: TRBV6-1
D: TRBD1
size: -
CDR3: CASSETGGGYTF
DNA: TGTGCCAGCAGTGAAACAGGGGGAGGCTACACCTTC

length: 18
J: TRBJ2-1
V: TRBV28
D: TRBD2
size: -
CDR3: CASSQEKWGSSGDNEQFF
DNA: TGTGCCAGCAGCCAGGAAAAATGGGGGTCTAGCGGGGACAATGAGCAGTTCTTC

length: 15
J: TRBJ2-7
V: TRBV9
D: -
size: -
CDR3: CASSVSGRASYEQYF
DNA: TGTGCCAGCAGCGTGTCGGGGAGAGCTTCCTACGAGCAGTACTTC

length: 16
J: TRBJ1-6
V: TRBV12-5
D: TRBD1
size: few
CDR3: CASGLLPGQGNSPLHF
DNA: TGTGCTAGTGGTTTGTTACCGGGACAGGGGAATTCACCCCTCCACTTT

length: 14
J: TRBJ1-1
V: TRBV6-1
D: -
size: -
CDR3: CASSESGVFYEAFF
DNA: TGTGCCAGCAGTGAGTCAGGGGTTTTCTATGAAGCTTTCTTT

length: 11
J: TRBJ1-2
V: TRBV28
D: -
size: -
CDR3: CASAQDYGYPF
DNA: TGTGCCAGCGCGCAGGACTATGGCTACCCCTTC

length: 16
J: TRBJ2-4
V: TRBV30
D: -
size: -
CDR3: CAWSAGGQEAKNIQYF
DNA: TGTGCCTGGAGTGCCGGGGGGCAAGAGGCCAAAAACATTCAGTACTTC

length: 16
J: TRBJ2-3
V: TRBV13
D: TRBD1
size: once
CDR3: CASSKTIEGGADTQYF
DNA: TGTGCCAGCAGCAAGACGATTGAAGGGGGCGCAGATACGCAGTATTTT

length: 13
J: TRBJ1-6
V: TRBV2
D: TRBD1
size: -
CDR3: CASWGQGASPLHF
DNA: TGTGCCAGTTGGGGACAGGGGGCCTCACCCCTCCACTTT

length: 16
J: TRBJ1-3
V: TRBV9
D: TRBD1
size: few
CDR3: CASSVTGQGSGNTIYF
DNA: TGTGCCAGCAGCGTAACGGGACAGGGCTCTGGAAACACCATATATTTT

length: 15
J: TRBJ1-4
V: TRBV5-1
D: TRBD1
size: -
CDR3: CASSWRDSYKEKLFF
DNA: TGCGCCAGCAGCTGGAGGGACAGCTATAAAGAAAAACTGTTTTTT

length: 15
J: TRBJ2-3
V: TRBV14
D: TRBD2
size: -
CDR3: CASSHTSGGADTQYF
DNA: TGTGCCAGCAGCCATACGAGCGGGGGGGCAGATACGCAGTATTTT

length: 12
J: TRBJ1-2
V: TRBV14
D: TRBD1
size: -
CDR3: CASSRQGYGYTF
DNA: TGTGCCAGCAGCCGACAGGGTTATGGCTACACCTTC

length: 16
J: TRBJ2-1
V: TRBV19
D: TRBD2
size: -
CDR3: CASSQRTSGAYNEQFF
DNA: TGTGCCAGTAGCCAGAGGACTAGCGGAGCCTACAATGAGCAGTTCTTC

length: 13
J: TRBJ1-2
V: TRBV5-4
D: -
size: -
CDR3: CASSLGGVVGYTF
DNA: TGTGCCAGCAGCTTGGGCGGGGTTGTAGGCTACACCTTC

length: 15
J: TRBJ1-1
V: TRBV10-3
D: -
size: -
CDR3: CAISEKTLMNTEAFF
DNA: TGTGCCATCAGTGAGAAAACTCTTATGAACACTGAAGCTTTCTTT

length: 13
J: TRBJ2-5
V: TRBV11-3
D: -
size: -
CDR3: CASSGDWKETQYF
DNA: TGTGCCAGCAGCGGGGACTGGAAAGAGACCCAGTACTTC

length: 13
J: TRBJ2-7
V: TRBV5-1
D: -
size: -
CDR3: CASSLDSYYEQYF
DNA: TGCGCCAGCAGCTTGGACAGCTACTACGAGCAGTACTTC

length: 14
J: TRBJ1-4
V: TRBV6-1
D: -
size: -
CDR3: CASSERRINEKLFF
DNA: TGTGCCAGCAGTGAAAGGAGGATAAATGAAAAACTGTTTTTT

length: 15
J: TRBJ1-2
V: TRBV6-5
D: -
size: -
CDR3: CASSYRGTSNYGYTF
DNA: TGTGCCAGCAGTTACAGGGGCACCTCTAACTATGGCTACACCTTC

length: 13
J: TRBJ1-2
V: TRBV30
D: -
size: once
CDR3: CAWSQQGRGAYTF
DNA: TGTGCCTGGAGTCAGCAGGGAAGGGGTGCCTACACCTTC

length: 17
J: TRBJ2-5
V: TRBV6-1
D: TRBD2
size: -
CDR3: CASSELNAGGPAGTQYF
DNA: TGTGCCAGCAGTGAATTGAATGCGGGGGGACCGGCCGGGACCCAGTACTTC

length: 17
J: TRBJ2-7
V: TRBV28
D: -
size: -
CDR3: CASSLSGFLGTSYEQYF
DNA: TGTGCCAGCAGTTTATCAGGGTTCCTCGGGACAAGCTACGAGCAGTACTTC

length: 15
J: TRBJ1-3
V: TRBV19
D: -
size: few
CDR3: CASSPRGYSGNTIYF
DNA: TGTGCCAGTAGCCCTAGGGGGTACTCTGGAAACACCATATATTTT

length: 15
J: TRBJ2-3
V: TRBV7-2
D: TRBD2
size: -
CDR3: CASSLLAGWPDTQYF
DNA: TGTGCCAGCAGCTTATTAGCGGGGTGGCCAGATACGCAGTATTTT

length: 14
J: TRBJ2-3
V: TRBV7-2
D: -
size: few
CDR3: CASSFKGQQGRQYF
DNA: TGTGCCAGCAGCTTCAAAGGTCAGCAGGGCAGGCAGTATTTT

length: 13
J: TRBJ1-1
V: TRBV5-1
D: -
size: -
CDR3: CASSSGRTASPFF
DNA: TGCGCCAGCAGCTCTGGGAGGACCGCGTCCCCTTTCTTT

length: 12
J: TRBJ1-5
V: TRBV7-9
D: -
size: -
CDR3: CSVEQGGQPQHF
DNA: TGTTCCGTCGAGCAGGGTGGTCAGCCCCAGCATTTT